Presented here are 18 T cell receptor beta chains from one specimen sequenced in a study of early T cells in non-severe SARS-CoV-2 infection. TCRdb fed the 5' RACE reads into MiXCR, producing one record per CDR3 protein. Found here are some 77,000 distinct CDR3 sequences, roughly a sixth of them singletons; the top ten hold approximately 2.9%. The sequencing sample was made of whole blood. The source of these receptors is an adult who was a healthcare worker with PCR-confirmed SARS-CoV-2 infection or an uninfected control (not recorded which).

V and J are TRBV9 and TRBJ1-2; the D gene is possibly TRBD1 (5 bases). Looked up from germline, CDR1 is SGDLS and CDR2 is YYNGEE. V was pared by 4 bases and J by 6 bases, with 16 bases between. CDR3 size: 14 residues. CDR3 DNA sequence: TGTGCCAGCAGCTCATCACGGGGGTATGATGGCTACACCTTC. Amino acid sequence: CASSSSRGYDGYTF. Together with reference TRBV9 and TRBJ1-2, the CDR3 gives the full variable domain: DSGVTQTPKHLITATGQRVTLRCSPRSGDLSVYWYQQSLDQGLQFLIQYYNGEERAKGNILERFSAQQFPDLHSELNLSSLELGDSALYFCASSSSRGYDGYTFGSGTRLTVV.

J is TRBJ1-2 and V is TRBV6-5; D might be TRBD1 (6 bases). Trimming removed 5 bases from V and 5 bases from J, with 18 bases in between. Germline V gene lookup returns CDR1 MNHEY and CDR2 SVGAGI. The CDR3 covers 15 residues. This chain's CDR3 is CASSPQTGGGYGYTF. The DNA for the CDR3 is TGTGCCAGCAGTCCCCAGACAGGCGGGGGATATGGCTACACCTTC.

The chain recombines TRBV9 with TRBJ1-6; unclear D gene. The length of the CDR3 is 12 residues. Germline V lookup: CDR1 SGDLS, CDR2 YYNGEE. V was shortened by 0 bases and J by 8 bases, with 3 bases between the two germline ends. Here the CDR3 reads CASSVADSPLHF. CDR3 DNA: TGTGCCAGCAGCGTAGCGGATTCACCCCTCCACTTT.

The CDR3 here is CATAMAGGLGEQFF. In DNA form, the CDR3 reads TGTGCCACCGCGATGGCGGGGGGGCTTGGTGAGCAGTTCTTC. This chain joins TRBV19 and TRBJ2-1, with TRBD2 matching 9 bases. This CDR3 spans 14 amino acids. CDR1 and CDR2 (germline): LNHDA, SQIVND (reference sequence). Trimming at V came to 10 bases and at J to 9 bases, leaving 13 bases not matched to a gene.

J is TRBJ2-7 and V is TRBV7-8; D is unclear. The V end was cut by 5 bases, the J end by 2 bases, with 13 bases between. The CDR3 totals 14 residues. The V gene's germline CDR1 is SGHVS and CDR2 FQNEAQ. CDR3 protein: CASSPNAVTYEQYF. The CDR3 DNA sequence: TGTGCCAGCAGCCCTAATGCGGTTACCTACGAGCAGTACTTC.

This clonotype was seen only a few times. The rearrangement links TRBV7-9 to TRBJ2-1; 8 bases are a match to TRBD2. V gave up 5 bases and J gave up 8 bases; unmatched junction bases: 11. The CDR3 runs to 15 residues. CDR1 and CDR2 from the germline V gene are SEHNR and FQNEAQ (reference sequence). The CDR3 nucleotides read TGTGCCAGCAGCCTAAGGAGGACTAGCTCCGATGAGCAGTTCTTC. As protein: CASSLRRTSSDEQFF.

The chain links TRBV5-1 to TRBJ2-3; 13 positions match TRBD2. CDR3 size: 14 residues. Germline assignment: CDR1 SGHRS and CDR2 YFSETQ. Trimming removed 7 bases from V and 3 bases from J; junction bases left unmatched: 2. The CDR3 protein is CASQTSGRTDTQYF. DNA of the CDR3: TGCGCCAGCCAGACTAGCGGGAGGACAGATACGCAGTATTTT.

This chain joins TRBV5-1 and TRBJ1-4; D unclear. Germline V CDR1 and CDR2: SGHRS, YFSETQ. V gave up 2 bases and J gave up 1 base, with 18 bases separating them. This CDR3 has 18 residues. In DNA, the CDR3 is TGCGCCAGCAGCTTCCGATTCCAAGGGCGGGGAACTAATGAAAAACTGTTTTTT. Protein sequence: CASSFRFQGRGTNEKLFF.

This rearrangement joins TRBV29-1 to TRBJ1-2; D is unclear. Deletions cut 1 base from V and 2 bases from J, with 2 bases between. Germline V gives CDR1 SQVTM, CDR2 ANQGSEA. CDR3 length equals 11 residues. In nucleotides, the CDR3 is TGCAGCGTTGAAGGAAACTATGGCTACACCTTC. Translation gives CSVEGNYGYTF. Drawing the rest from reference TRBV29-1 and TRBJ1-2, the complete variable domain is SAVISQKPSRDICQRGTSLTIQCQVDSQVTMMFWYRQQPGQSLTLIATANQGSEATYESGFVIDKFPISRPNLTFSTLTVSNMSPEDSSIYLCSVEGNYGYTFGSGTRLTVV.

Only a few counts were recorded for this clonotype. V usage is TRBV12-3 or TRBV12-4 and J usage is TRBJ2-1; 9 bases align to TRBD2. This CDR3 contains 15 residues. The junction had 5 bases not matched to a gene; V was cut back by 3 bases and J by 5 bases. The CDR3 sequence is CASSFMIAGDNEQFF. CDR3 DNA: TGTGCCAGCAGTTTCATGATAGCGGGAGACAATGAGCAGTTCTTC.

CDR3 sequence: CASSTSGRGYEQFF. The CDR3 nucleotides read TGTGCCAGCAGCACCAGCGGGAGGGGGTACGAGCAGTTCTTC. V and J are TRBV7-9 and TRBJ2-1; 10 bases align to TRBD2. Germline V gene data show CDR1 as SEHNR and CDR2 as FQNEAQ (reference sequence). This CDR3 has 14 residues. V was clipped by 5 bases and J by 10 bases; unmatched bases: 8.

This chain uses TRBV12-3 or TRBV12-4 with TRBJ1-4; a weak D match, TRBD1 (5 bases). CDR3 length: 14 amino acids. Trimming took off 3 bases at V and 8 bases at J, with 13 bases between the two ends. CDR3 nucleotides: TGTGCCAGCAGTTTTCTCAGGGAGGTGGAAAAACTGTTTTTT. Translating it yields CASSFLREVEKLFF.

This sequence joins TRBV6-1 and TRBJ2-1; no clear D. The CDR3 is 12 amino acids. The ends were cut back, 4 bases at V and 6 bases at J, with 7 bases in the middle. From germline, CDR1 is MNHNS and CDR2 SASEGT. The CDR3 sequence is CASSVPRNEQFF. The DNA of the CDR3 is TGTGCCAGCAGTGTACCCCGCAATGAGCAGTTCTTC.

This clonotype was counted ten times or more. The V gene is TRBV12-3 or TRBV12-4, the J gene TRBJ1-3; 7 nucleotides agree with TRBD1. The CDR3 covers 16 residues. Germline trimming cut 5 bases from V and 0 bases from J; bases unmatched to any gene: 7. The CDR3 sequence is CASSLGQDRSGNTIYF. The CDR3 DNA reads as TGTGCCAGCAGTCTAGGACAGGACCGCTCTGGAAACACCATATATTTT.

In DNA form, the CDR3 reads TGTGCCAGCAGCTTAGACAGGGCTGATACGCAGTATTTT. Amino acid sequence: CASSLDRADTQYF. The V gene is TRBV7-2, the J gene TRBJ2-3; D perhaps matches TRBD1 (6 bases). Trimming took 1 base from V and 6 from J, leaving 8 bases between them. This CDR3 contains 13 residues. The germline CDR1 and CDR2 sequences are SGHTA and FQGNSA.

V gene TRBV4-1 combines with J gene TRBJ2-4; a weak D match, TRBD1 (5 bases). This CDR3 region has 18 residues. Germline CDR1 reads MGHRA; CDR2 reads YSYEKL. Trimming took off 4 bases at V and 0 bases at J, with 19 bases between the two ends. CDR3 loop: CASSPIDSGLLAKNIQYF. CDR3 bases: TGCGCCAGCAGCCCCATTGATTCAGGGCTTTTAGCCAAAAACATTCAGTACTTC.

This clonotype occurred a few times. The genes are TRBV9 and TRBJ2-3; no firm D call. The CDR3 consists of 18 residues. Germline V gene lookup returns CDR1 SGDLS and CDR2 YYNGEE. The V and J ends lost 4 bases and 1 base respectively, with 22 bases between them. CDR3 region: CASSSTRDSFPGTDTQYF. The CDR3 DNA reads TGTGCCAGCAGCTCCACCCGCGACTCTTTCCCAGGCACAGATACGCAGTATTTT.

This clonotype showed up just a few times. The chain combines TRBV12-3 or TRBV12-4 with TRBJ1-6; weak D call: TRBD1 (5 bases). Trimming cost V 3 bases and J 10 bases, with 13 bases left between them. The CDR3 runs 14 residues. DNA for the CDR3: TGTGCCAGCAGTTTGTCAGGGCCTAAGTCACCCCTCCACTTT. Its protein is CASSLSGPKSPLHF.